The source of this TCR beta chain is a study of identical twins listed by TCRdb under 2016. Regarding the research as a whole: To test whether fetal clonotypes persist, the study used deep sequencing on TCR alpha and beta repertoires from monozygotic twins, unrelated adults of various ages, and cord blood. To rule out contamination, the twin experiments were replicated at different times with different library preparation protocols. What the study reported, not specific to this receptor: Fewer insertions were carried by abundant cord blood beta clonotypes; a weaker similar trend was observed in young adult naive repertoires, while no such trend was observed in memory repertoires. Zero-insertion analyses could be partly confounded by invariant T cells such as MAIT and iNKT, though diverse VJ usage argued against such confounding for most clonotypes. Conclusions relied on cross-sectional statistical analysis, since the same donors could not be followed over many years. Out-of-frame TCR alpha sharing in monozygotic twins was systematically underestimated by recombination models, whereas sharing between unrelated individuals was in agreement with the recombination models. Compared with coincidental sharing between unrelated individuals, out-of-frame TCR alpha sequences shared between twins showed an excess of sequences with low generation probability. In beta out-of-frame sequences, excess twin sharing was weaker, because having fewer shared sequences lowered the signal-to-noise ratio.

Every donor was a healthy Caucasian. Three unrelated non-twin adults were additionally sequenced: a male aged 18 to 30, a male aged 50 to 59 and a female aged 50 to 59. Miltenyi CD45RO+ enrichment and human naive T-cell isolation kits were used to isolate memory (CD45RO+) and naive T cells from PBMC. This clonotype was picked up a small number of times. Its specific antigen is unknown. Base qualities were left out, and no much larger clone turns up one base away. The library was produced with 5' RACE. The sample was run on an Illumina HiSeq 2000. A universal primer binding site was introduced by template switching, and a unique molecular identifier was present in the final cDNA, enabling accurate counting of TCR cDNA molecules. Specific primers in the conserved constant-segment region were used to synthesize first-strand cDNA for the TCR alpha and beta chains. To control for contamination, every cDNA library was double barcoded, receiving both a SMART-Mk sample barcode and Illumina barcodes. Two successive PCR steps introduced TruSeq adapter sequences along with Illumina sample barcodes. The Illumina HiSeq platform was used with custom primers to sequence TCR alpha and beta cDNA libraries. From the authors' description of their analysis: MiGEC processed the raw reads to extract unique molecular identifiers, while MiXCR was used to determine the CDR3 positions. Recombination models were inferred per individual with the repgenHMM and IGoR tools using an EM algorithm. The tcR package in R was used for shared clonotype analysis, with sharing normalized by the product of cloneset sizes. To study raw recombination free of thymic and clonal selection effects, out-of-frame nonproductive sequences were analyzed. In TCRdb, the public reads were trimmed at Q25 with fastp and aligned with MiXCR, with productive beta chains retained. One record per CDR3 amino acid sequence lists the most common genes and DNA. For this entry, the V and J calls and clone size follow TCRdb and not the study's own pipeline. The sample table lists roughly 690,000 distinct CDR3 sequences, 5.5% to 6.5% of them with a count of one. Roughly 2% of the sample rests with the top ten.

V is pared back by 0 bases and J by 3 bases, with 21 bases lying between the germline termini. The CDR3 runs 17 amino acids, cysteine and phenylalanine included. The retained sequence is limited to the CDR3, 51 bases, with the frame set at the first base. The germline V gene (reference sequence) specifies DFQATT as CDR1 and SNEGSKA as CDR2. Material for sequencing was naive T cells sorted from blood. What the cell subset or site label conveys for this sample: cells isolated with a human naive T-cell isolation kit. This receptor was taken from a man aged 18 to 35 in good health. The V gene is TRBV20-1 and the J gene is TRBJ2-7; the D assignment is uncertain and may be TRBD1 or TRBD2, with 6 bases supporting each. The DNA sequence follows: TGCAGTGCTAGAGATTCCCATCGAGCCCGGGGGCGCTACGAGCAGTACTTC. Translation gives CSARDSHRARGRYEQYF.